This passage covers 20 T cell receptor beta chains from one sample sequenced in a study of T cell repertoires in cytomegalovirus infection. Their specific antigens are unknown. TCRdb recomputed calls from the reads with MiXCR, one row per CDR3 protein. The repertoire consists of some 940,000 distinct CDR3 sequences, with approximately 32% occurring once and the leading ten covering roughly an eighth. Here the sequenced sample was cultured CD8+ T cells from PBMCs, taken from culture after CMV antigen stimulation. The receptors shown here come from a human donor in good health (CMV status not recorded). Some clones in this sample may be carry-over from other donors' samples.

This clonotype was observed a few times. The V and J genes are TRBV7-9 and TRBJ2-7; maybe TRBD1 (5 bases). V lost 7 bases and J lost 3, with 16 bases in between. The CDR3 runs to 14 residues. Germline CDR1 reads SEHNR; CDR2 reads FQNEAQ (reference sequence). In DNA form, the CDR3 reads TGTGCCAGCACCGATACGCGCAGGGACTACGAGCAGTACTTC. Its protein product is CASTDTRRDYEQYF.

CDR3 nucleotides: TGTGCCAGCAACCCACCGGGCGTGAACACTGAAGCTTTCTTT. Protein: CASNPPGVNTEAFF. The chain combines TRBV7-9 with TRBJ1-1; D remains ambiguous. The germline V gene encodes CDR1 SEHNR and CDR2 FQNEAQ (reference sequence). Trimming took 7 bases from V and 0 from J, leaving 12 bases between them. The CDR3 loop spans 14 amino acids.

The sample holds many counts of this clonotype. The chain joins TRBV7-2 to TRBJ2-7, with 11 bases matching TRBD1. The CDR3 sequence is 16 residues long. Germline loops: CDR1 SGHTA, CDR2 FQGNSA. V gave up 2 bases and J gave up 5 bases; unmatched junction bases: 8. This CDR3 is CASSLISGQGAHEQYV. The CDR3 DNA follows: TGTGCCAGCAGCTTAATATCTGGACAGGGGGCTCACGAGCAGTACGTC.

The V call is TRBV27, the J call TRBJ1-2; unclear D gene. The V gene lost 6 bases and the J gene lost 4 bases, with 12 bases spanning the gap. This CDR3 has 13 amino acids. Germline assignment: CDR1 MNHEY and CDR2 SMNVEV (reference sequence). The CDR3 sequence: CASSKGSFYGYTF. The CDR3 nucleotides read TGTGCCAGCAGCAAAGGGAGCTTCTATGGCTACACCTTC.

This clonotype has only a few counts. The rearrangement uses TRBV6-1 and TRBJ1-2; 7 nucleotides line up with TRBD1. This CDR3 region has 14 residues. CDR1 is MNHNS and CDR2 is SASEGT in the germline V gene. V was pared by 3 bases and J by 4 bases, with 5 bases of the junction left unmatched. The CDR3 sequence is CASSDETGRYGYTF. The CDR3 DNA sequence: TGTGCCAGCAGTGACGAGACAGGGCGCTATGGCTACACCTTC.

The rearrangement joins TRBV19 to TRBJ1-1, with D maybe TRBD1 (5 bases). Trimming removed 5 bases from V and 3 bases from J, with 16 bases in between. The V gene's germline CDR1 is LNHDA and CDR2 SQIVND (reference sequence). The CDR3 contains 15 residues. This CDR3 is CASSPDGTGDTEAFF. The CDR3 DNA is TGTGCCAGTAGTCCCGACGGGACTGGGGACACTGAAGCTTTCTTT. Based on the CDR3 plus reference TRBV19 and TRBJ1-1, the full variable domain is DGGITQSPKYLFRKEGQNVTLSCEQNLNHDAMYWYRQDPGQGLRLIYYSQIVNDFQKGDIAEGYSVSREKKESFPLTVTSAQKNPTAFYLCASSPDGTGDTEAFFGQGTRLTVV.

The chain combines TRBV7-2 with TRBJ2-7, with D unclear. This CDR3 spans 13 amino acids. V shed 4 bases and J shed 0 bases, with 7 bases lying between them. CDR1 and CDR2 (germline): SGHTA, FQGNSA. The CDR3 loop is CASSYFDSYEQYF. CDR3 nucleotides: TGTGCCAGCAGCTACTTTGACTCCTACGAGCAGTACTTC.

The sample holds one count of this clonotype. This chain joins TRBV6-6 and TRBJ2-5; D ambiguous. V gave up 0 bases and J gave up 5 bases, with 10 bases separating them. The CDR3 loop spans 14 amino acids. Germline V CDR1 and CDR2: MNHNY, SVGAGI (reference sequence). CDR3 loop: CASSYSSSKETQYF. The CDR3 coding sequence is TGTGCCAGCAGTTACTCATCCAGCAAGGAGACCCAGTACTTC.

A note on this clonotype: A much bigger clone sits one base away, suggesting this may be a read error. The chain uses TRBV7-6 and TRBJ2-5; D is possibly TRBD1 or TRBD2 (5 bases each). From germline, CDR1 is SGHVS and CDR2 FNYEAQ. This CDR3 region has 15 residues. CDR3 sequence reads: CVSSSLWGREETQYF. The CDR3, as DNA: TGTGTCAGCAGCTCCCTGTGGGGACGTGAAGAGACCCAGTACTTC.

V is TRBV7-9 and J is TRBJ2-2; TRBD2 aligns across 12 bases. Looked up from germline, CDR1 is SEHNR and CDR2 is FQNEAQ (reference sequence). V lost 5 bases and J lost 6; bases outside the gene matches: 10. The CDR3 runs to 17 residues. The CDR3 sequence is CASSIGLAGMNAGELFF. The CDR3 DNA sequence: TGTGCCAGCAGCATCGGACTAGCGGGGATGAATGCCGGGGAGCTGTTTTTT.

This chain joins TRBV7-9 and TRBJ2-1, with 10 positions matching TRBD2. The CDR3 contains 15 residues. Losses at the gene ends were 4 bases for V and 7 bases for J; bases not matched to a gene: 7. CDR1 and CDR2 from the germline V gene are SEHNR and FQNEAQ (reference sequence). CDR3 amino acids: CASSWSSGGANEQFF. CDR3 DNA sequence: TGTGCCAGCAGCTGGAGCAGCGGGGGGGCTAATGAGCAGTTCTTC.

This clonotype was recorded a few times. The rearrangement links TRBV7-6 to TRBJ2-1, with D unresolved. The CDR3 runs 16 residues. Trimming took off 5 bases at V and 0 bases at J, with 14 bases between the two ends. Germline V gene sequence: CDR1 SGHVS, CDR2 FNYEAQ. The CDR3 DNA reads TGTGCCAGCAGCCTGCCGGACCGAATCTCCTACAATGAGCAGTTCTTC. It translates to CASSLPDRISYNEQFF.

As to this clonotype: One end of the junction does not line up with germline, which may come from a read error. The chain employs TRBV6-5 and TRBJ2-5; TRBD1 or TRBD2 may be the D gene (6 bases each). CDR1 and CDR2 from the germline V gene are MNHEY and SVGAGI. The CDR3 is 15 residues long. The CDR3 DNA sequence: TGTGCCAGCAGTGGGGTTAAGGGGGGCCAAGACACCCAGTACTTC. Its protein is CASSGVKGGQDTQYF.

This clonotype was counted between two and nine times. The J gene is TRBJ2-3, the V gene TRBV7-3; D remains ambiguous. The germline V and J ends were trimmed by 0 bases and 3 bases, with 10 bases remaining between them. The CDR3 length is 15 residues. Looked up from germline, CDR1 is SGHTA and CDR2 is FQGTGA. For the CDR3, the DNA is TGTGCCAGCAGCTTAACGGTGCTATCAACAGATACGCAGTATTTT. Translating it yields CASSLTVLSTDTQYF.

This clonotype was counted a few times. The chain joins TRBV20-1 to TRBJ2-7; TRBD1 matches 10 bases. Per germline, CDR1 DFQATT and CDR2 SNEGSKA (reference sequence). V lost 5 bases to trimming and J lost 4 bases; unmatched junction nucleotides: 8. The length of the CDR3 is 14 residues. This CDR3 reads CSALDRGRGYEQYV. CDR3 nucleotide sequence: TGCAGTGCTCTAGACAGGGGGCGCGGTTACGAGCAGTACGTC.

The chain recombines TRBV12-3 or TRBV12-4 with TRBJ2-5; 10 nucleotides line up with TRBD2. This CDR3 region has 15 residues. V lost 7 bases and J lost 2; bases outside the gene matches: 7. The CDR3 region is CASTQAGGHQETQYF. CDR3 nucleotide sequence: TGTGCCAGCACCCAAGCGGGGGGGCATCAAGAGACCCAGTACTTC.

The V and J genes are TRBV6-1 and TRBJ2-1, with 9 bases lining up with TRBD2. The CDR3 covers 16 residues. The germline CDR1 and CDR2 sequences are MNHNS and SASEGT. The V gene end was trimmed by 2 bases and the J gene end by 4 bases; junction bases not matched to a gene: 6. The CDR3 sequence: CASSEIGLAIYNEQFF. The CDR3 DNA sequence: TGTGCCAGCAGTGAAATAGGACTAGCGATTTACAATGAGCAGTTCTTC.

This clonotype came up a few times. This chain uses TRBV7-2 with TRBJ1-1; 9 bases line up with TRBD1. Looked up from germline, CDR1 is SGHTA and CDR2 is FQGNSA. Losses at the gene ends were 1 base for V and 0 bases for J; bases not matched to a gene: 6. The CDR3 length is 17 residues. In nucleotides, the CDR3 is TGTGCCAGCAGCTTAGAAGGGACAGGGTTATTGAACACTGAAGCTTTCTTT. This gives the protein CASSLEGTGLLNTEAFF.

This clonotype was counted a few times. CDR3 coding DNA: TGTGCCACCAGCGGACTAGCGGGGGCATCAAGCTCCTACAATGAGCAGTTCTTC. Encoded protein: CATSGLAGASSSYNEQFF. The chain couples TRBV24-1 to TRBJ2-1, with 13 bases matching TRBD2. V was clipped by 7 bases and J by 0 bases; unmatched bases: 8. This CDR3 spans 18 amino acids. Germline V CDR1 and CDR2: KGHDR, SFDVKD.

V usage is TRBV2 and J usage is TRBJ1-1, with a possible D match to TRBD1 (5 bases). The CDR3 extends over 12 amino acids. The V end was cut by 10 bases, the J end by 5 bases, with 14 bases between. Per the germline V gene, CDR1 is SNHLY and CDR2 is FYNNEI. In DNA, the CDR3 is TGTGCCACCTTTGGACATCTTACTGAAGCTTTCTTT. As protein: CATFGHLTEAFF.